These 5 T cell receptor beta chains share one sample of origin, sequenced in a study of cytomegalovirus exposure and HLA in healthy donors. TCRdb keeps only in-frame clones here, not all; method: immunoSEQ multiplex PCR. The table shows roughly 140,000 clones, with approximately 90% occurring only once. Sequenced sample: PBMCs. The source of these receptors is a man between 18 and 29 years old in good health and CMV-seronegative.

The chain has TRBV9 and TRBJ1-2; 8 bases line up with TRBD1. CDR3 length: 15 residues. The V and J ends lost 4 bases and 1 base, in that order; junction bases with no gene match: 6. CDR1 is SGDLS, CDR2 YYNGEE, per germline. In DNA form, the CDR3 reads TGTGCCAGCAGCCCCCGACAGGGGATTAACTATGGCTACACCTTC. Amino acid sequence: CASSPRQGINYGYTF.

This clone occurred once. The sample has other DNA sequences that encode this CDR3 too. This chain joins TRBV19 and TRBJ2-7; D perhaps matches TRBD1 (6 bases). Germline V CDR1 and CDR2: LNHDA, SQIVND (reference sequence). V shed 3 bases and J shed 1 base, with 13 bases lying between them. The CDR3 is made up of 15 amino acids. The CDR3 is CASSIGGRRSYEQYF. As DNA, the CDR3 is TGTGCCAGTAGTATTGGGGGCAGGAGATCCTACGAGCAGTACTTC.

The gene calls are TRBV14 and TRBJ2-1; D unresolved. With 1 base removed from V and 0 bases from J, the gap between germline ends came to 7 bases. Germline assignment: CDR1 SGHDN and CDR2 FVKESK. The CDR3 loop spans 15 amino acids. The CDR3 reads CASSQGPSSYNEQFF. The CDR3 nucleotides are TGTGCCAGCAGCCAAGGCCCGAGCTCCTACAATGAGCAGTTCTTC.

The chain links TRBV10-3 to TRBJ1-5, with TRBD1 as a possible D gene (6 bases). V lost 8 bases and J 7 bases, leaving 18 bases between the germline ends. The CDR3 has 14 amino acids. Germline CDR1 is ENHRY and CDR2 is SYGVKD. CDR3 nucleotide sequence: TGTGCCATCCGCGGGGGGGGCTCCGGCCAGCCCCAGCATTTT. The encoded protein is CAIRGGGSGQPQHF.

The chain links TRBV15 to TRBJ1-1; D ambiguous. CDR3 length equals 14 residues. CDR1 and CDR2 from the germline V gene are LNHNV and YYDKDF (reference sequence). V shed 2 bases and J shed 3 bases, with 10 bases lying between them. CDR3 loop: CATSRQEGYTEAFF. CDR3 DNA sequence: TGTGCCACCAGCAGACAGGAGGGCTACACTGAAGCTTTCTTT.